One sample yielded the 17 T cell receptor beta chains listed below, sequenced in a study of shared clonotypes between healthy human individuals. Only in-frame clones appear in the TCRdb table, and some are missing; sequencing was by immunoSEQ multiplex PCR. Of over a million clones listed, around 97% were seen once; the top ten hold roughly 1.2%. What was sequenced was naive CD4+ T cells sorted from blood. Noted subset: CD45RA+ positively selected. The receptors were sampled from a man between 25 and 39 years old in good health.

This chain links TRBV11-3 with TRBJ2-2; 9 nucleotides match TRBD1. V lost 5 bases, J lost 6 bases, and 7 bases stayed unmatched. Germline CDR1 and CDR2: SGHNT and YENEEA. The CDR3 length is 15 residues. CDR3 in DNA: TGTGCCAGCAGCCCGGGACAGGGTGGTTCCGGGGAGCTGTTTTTT. Protein: CASSPGQGGSGELFF.

The genes are TRBV19 and TRBJ1-2; maybe TRBD1 (5 bases). CDR3 length equals 13 residues. Trimming pared 10 bases from V and 5 bases from J, leaving 17 bases between. From germline, CDR1 is LNHDA and CDR2 SQIVND (reference sequence). The DNA for the CDR3 is TGTGCCACCCCCGGCCAAAGGGGTTATGGCTACACCTTC. Its protein is CATPGQRGYGYTF.

Comment on this clone: This same CDR3 is encoded by further DNA sequences in the sample. This chain uses TRBV29-1 with TRBJ2-3; TRBD2 aligns across 8 bases. V shed 4 bases and J 3 bases; nucleotides not matched to a gene: 3. There are 13 residues in the CDR3. Germline V lookup: CDR1 SQVTM, CDR2 ANQGSEA. CDR3 sequence reads: CSVGGRNTDTQYF. CDR3 in DNA: TGCAGCGTTGGCGGGAGGAATACAGATACGCAGTATTTT.

Worth noting for this clone: At the DNA level, this CDR3 is encoded by other sequences in the same sample as well. The chain links TRBV2 to TRBJ2-7; 10 positions match TRBD1. Per the germline V gene, CDR1 is SNHLY and CDR2 is FYNNEI. V shed 7 bases, J shed 2 bases, and the junction held 2 bases outside the gene matches. The CDR3 contains 13 residues. The CDR3: CASTGTGAYEQYF. Here the CDR3 DNA reads TGTGCCAGCACTGGGACAGGGGCCTACGAGCAGTACTTC.

The chain uses TRBV6-1 and TRBJ2-3; TRBD1 aligns across 8 bases. The junction had 14 bases not matched to a gene; V was cut back by 2 bases and J by 4 bases. The CDR3 loop spans 18 amino acids. CDR1 and CDR2 from the germline V gene are MNHNS and SASEGT. The DNA for the CDR3 is TGTGCCAGCAGTGAATGGCTGGAGCTGGAGGGACAGGCAGATACGCAGTATTTT. Its translation: CASSEWLELEGQADTQYF.

The V call is TRBV11-2, the J call TRBJ2-7; D remains ambiguous. Trimming removed 0 bases at V and 4 bases at J, with 4 bases between. The germline CDR1 and CDR2 sequences are SGHAT and FQNNGV. This CDR3 has 12 residues. This CDR3 reads CASSLEYYEQYF. The CDR3 nucleotides read TGTGCCAGCAGCTTAGAGTATTACGAGCAGTACTTC.

This chain uses TRBV5-1 with TRBJ2-7; D uncertain. The V end lost 5 bases, the J end lost 1 base, and 13 bases lay between the germline ends. The CDR3 has 14 amino acids. Germline V gene data show CDR1 as SGHRS and CDR2 as YFSETQ. The DNA for the CDR3 is TGCGCCAGCAGTCCCTTTACAGTTTCCTACGAGCAGTACTTC. This translates into CASSPFTVSYEQYF.

The chain has TRBV18 and TRBJ2-5; D not resolved. The CDR3 extends over 12 amino acids. Germline V CDR1 and CDR2: KGHSH, LQKENI. The ends were cut back, 6 bases at V and 4 bases at J, with 9 bases in the middle. CDR3 sequence reads: CASSGSGETQYF. CDR3 DNA: TGTGCCAGCTCCGGGTCAGGAGAGACCCAGTACTTC.

Worth noting for this clone: Other DNA sequences in the sample encode the same CDR3. The chain carries TRBV6-5 and TRBJ2-6; unclear D gene. Germline V CDR1 and CDR2: MNHEY, SVGAGI. V dropped 3 bases and J dropped 1 base, with 10 bases sitting between them. The CDR3 consists of 16 residues. Written as DNA, the CDR3 is TGTGCCAGCAGTTATTTCAAGGGTTCTGGGGCCAACGTCCTGACTTTC. Protein product: CASSYFKGSGANVLTF.

Notes on this clone: At the DNA level, this CDR3 is encoded by other sequences in the same sample as well. The CDR3 nucleotides are TGCGCCAGCAGCTTGGCCCTTAATGAGCAGTTCTTC. Its translation is CASSLALNEQFF. The chain joins TRBV5-1 to TRBJ2-1, with no clear D. The CDR3 extends over 12 amino acids. CDR1 and CDR2 (germline): SGHRS, YFSETQ. V was shortened by 0 bases and J by 7 bases, with 5 bases between the two germline ends.

This chain uses TRBV5-4 with TRBJ1-1; D is uncertain. This CDR3 is 14 amino acids long. CDR1 is SGHNT, CDR2 YYREEE, per germline (reference sequence). V was pared by 0 bases and J by 4 bases, with 10 bases between. CDR3 region: CASSLEWGVTEAFF. The CDR3 bases are TGTGCCAGCAGCTTGGAATGGGGTGTCACTGAAGCTTTCTTT.

The chain employs TRBV4-1 and TRBJ2-7; no clear D. This CDR3 comprises 15 residues. Trimming shortened V by 4 bases and J by 7 bases, and 20 bases separated the two germline ends. CDR1 is MGHRA and CDR2 is YSYEKL in the germline V gene. The CDR3 nucleotides are TGCGCCAGCAGCCCACGTACGGGTGGGGAAAGGGAGCAGTACTTC. This sequence encodes CASSPRTGGEREQYF.

J is TRBJ2-7 and V is TRBV10-1, with D unresolved. CDR1 and CDR2 (germline): WNHNN, SYGVQD (reference sequence). The CDR3 length is 14 residues. V was clipped by 4 bases and J by 3 bases, with 13 bases between them. CDR3 sequence: CASSAEPIGYEQYF. CDR3 nucleotide sequence: TGCGCCAGCAGTGCTGAGCCAATCGGCTACGAGCAGTACTTC.

The chain uses TRBV25-1 and TRBJ2-3; 8 nucleotides match TRBD2. Losses at the gene ends were 3 bases for V and 6 bases for J; bases not matched to a gene: 8. This CDR3 is 15 amino acids long. The V gene's germline CDR1 is MGHDK and CDR2 SYGVNS. The CDR3: CASSDPGRGADTQYF. The CDR3 region has the DNA TGTGCCAGCAGTGACCCCGGGAGGGGCGCGGATACGCAGTATTTT.

Comment on this clone: This sample also contains other DNA sequences that code for the same CDR3. The chain has TRBV18 and TRBJ2-7; no clear D gene. The CDR3 runs to 12 residues. In germline, CDR1 is KGHSH, CDR2 LQKENI. Trimming pared 6 bases from V and 2 bases from J, leaving 8 bases between. CDR3 coding DNA: TGTGCCAGCTCCCCCGGCACCTACGAGCAGTACTTC. Protein: CASSPGTYEQYF. Full variable domain (rest looked up from reference TRBV18 and TRBJ2-7): NAGVMQNPRHLVRRRGQEARLRCSPMKGHSHVYWYRQLPEEGLKFMVYLQKENIIDESGMPKERFSAEFPKEGPSILRIQQVVRGDSAAYFCASSPGTYEQYFGPGTRLTVT.

The rearrangement uses TRBV19 and TRBJ2-3, with 12 bases matching TRBD2. CDR1 is LNHDA and CDR2 is SQIVND in the germline V gene (reference sequence). The CDR3 is 16 residues long. With 7 bases clipped from V and 4 bases from J, the junction kept 9 bases outside the gene matches. The CDR3 DNA reads as TGTGCCAGTACTAACCTAGCGGGAGGGCCCTCAGATACGCAGTATTTT. Encoded protein: CASTNLAGGPSDTQYF.

This chain links TRBV6-1 with TRBJ1-4; perhaps TRBD1 as D (5 bases). The CDR3 is 14 residues long. Trimming removed 8 bases from V and 7 bases from J, with 17 bases in between. Germline CDR1 and CDR2: MNHNS and SASEGT. CDR3 sequence: CASGSGPRREKLFF. In DNA, the CDR3 is TGTGCCAGCGGTTCGGGGCCTAGGCGTGAAAAACTGTTTTTT.